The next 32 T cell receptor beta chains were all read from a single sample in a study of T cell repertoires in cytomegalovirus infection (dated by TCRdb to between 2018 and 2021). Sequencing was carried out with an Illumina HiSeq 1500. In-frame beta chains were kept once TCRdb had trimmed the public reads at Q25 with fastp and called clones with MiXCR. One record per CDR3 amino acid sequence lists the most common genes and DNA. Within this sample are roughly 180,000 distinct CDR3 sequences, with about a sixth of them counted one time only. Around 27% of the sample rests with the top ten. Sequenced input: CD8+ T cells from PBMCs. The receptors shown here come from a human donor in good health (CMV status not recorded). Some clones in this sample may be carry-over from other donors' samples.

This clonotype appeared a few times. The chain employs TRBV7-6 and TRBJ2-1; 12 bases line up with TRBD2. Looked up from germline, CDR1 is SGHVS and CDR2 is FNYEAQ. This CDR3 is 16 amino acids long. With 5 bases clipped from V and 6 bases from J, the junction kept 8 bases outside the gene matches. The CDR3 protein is CASSSPSGGAGNEQFF. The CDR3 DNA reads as TGTGCCAGCAGCAGCCCTAGCGGGGGGGCGGGCAATGAGCAGTTCTTC.

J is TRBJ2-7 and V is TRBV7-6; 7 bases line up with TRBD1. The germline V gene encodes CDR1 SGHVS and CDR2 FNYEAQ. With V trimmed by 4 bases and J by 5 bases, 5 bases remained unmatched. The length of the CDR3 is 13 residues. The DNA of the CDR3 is TGTGCCAGCAGCTCCGAAAGGGGGCACGAGCAGTACTTC. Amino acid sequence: CASSSERGHEQYF.

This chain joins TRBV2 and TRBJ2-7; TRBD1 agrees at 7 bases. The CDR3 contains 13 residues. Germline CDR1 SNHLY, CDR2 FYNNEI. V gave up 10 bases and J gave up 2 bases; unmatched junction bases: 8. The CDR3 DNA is TGTGCCACTTACCGGGACAGTACCTACGAGCAGTACTTC. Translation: CATYRDSTYEQYF.

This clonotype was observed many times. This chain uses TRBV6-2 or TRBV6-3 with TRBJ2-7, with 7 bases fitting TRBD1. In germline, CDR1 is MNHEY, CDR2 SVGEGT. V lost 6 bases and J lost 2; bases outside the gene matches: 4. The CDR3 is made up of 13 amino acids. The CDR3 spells CASSGTETYEQYF. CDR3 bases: TGTGCCAGCAGCGGGACAGAGACCTACGAGCAGTACTTC.

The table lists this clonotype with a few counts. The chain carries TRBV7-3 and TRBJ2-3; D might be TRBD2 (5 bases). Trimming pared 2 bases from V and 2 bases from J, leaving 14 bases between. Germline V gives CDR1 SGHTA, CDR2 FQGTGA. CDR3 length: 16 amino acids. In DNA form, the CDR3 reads TGTGCCAGCAGCTTAGTCTCGGCGGGCCCCACAGATACGCAGTATTTT. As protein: CASSLVSAGPTDTQYF. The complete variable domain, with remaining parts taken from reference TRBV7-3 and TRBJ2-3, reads GAGVSQTPSNKVTEKGKYVELRCDPISGHTALYWYRQSLGQGPEFLIYFQGTGAADDSGLPNDRFFAVRPEGSVSTLKIQRTERGDSAVYLCASSLVSAGPTDTQYFGPGTRLTVL.

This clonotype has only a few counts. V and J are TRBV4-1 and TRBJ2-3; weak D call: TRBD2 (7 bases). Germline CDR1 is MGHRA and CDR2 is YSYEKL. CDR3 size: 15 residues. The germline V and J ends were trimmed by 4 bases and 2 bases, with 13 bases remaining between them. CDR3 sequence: CASSPTGGTTDTQYF. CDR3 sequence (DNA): TGCGCCAGCAGCCCAACGGGGGGCACCACAGATACGCAGTATTTT.

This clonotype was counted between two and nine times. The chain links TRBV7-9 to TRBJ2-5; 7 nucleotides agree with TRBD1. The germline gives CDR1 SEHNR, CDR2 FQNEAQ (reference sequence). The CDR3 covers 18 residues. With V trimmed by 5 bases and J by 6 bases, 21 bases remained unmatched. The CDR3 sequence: CASSTSGERDSPKKTQYF. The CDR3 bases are TGTGCCAGCAGCACTTCTGGTGAAAGGGACAGTCCTAAGAAGACCCAGTACTTC.

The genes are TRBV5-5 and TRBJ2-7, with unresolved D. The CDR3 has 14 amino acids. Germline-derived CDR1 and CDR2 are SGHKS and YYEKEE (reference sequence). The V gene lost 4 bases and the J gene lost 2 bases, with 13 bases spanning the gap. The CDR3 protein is CASSPRTSTYEQYF. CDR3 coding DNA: TGTGCCAGCAGCCCTAGGACCTCCACCTACGAGCAGTACTTC.

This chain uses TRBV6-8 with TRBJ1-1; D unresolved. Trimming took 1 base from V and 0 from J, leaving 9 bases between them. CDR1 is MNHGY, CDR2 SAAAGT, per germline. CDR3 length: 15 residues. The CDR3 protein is CASSYYVGMNTEAFF. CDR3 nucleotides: TGTGCCAGCAGTTACTACGTCGGCATGAACACTGAAGCTTTCTTT.

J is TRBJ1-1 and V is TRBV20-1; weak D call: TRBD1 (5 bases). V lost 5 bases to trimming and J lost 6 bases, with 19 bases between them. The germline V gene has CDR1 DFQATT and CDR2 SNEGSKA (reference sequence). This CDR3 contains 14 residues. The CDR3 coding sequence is TGCAGTGCTTACCCGACAGATGAACAAGCTGAAGCTTTCTTT. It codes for CSAYPTDEQAEAFF.

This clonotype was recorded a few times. DNA for the CDR3: TGTGCCAGCAGTTGGGGGACAGGGGTGCCAGATACGCAGTATTTT. As protein: CASSWGTGVPDTQYF. The chain couples TRBV28 to TRBJ2-3; 10 bases are a match to TRBD1. Trimming took 4 bases from V and 4 from J; bases not matched to a gene: 5. This CDR3 is 15 amino acids long. The V gene's germline CDR1 is MDHEN and CDR2 SYDVKM.

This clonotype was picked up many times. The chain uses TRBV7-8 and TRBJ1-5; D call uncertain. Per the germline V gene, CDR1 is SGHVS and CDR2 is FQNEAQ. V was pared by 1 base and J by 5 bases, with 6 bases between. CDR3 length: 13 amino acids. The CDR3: CASSLGPYQPQHF. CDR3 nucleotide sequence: TGTGCCAGCAGCTTAGGCCCTTATCAGCCCCAGCATTTT.

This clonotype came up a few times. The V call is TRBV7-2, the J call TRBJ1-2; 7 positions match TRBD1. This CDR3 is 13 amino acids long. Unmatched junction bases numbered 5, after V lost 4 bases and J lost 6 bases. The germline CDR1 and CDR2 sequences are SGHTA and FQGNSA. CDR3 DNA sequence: TGTGCCAGCAGCTCGGCCAGGGGGGATGGCTACACCTTC. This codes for CASSSARGDGYTF.

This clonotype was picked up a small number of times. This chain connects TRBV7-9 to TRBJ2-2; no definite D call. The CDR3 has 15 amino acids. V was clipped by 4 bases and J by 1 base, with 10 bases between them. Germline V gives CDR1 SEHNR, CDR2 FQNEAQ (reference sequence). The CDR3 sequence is CASSSTMLNTGELFF. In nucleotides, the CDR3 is TGTGCCAGCAGCTCAACAATGCTGAACACCGGGGAGCTGTTTTTT.

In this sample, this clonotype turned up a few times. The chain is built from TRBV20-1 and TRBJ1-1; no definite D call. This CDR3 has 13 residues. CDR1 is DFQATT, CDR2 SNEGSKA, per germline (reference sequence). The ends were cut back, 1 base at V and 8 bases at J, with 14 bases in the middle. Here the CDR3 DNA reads TGCAGTGCTAGAGGAAGAAAGACGCCGGAAGCTTTCTTT. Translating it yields CSARGRKTPEAFF.

The CDR3 DNA reads TGCGCCAGCAGCCAAGCCCCGGGGCCAACCTACAATCAGCCCCAGCATTTT. It specifies CASSQAPGPTYNQPQHF. This chain joins TRBV4-3 and TRBJ1-5, with D perhaps TRBD1 (5 bases). The V and J ends lost 1 base and 3 bases respectively, with 16 bases between them. CDR1 is LGHNA and CDR2 is YSLEER in the germline V gene. This CDR3 contains 17 residues.

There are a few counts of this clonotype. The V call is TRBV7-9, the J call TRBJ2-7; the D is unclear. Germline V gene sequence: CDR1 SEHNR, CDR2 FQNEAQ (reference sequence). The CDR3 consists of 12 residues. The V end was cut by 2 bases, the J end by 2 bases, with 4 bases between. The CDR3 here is CASSLQPYEQYF. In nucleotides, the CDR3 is TGTGCCAGCAGCTTACAACCCTACGAGCAGTACTTC. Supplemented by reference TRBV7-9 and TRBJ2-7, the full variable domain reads DTGVSQNPRHKITKRGQNVTFRCDPISEHNRLYWYRQTLGQGPEFLTYFQNEAQLEKSRLLSDRFSAERPKGSFSTLEIQRTEQGDSAMYLCASSLQPYEQYFGPGTRLTVT.

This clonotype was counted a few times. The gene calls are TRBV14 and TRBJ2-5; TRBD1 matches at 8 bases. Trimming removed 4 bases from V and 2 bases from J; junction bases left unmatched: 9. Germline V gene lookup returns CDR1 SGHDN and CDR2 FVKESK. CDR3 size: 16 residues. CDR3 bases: TGTGCCAGCAGCCTCCGGGACAGGTTTATACAAGAGACCCAGTACTTC. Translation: CASSLRDRFIQETQYF. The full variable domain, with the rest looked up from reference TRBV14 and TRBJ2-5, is EAGVTQFPSHSVIEKGQTVTLRCDPISGHDNLYWYRRVMGKEIKFLLHFVKESKQDESGMPNNRFLAERTGGTYSTLKVQPAELEDSGVYFCASSLRDRFIQETQYFGPGTRLLVL.

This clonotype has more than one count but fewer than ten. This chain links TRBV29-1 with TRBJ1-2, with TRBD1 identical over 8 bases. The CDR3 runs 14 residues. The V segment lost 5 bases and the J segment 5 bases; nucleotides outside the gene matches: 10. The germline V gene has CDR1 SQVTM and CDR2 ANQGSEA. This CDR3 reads CSVPRTGLQYGYTF. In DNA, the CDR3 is TGCAGCGTTCCGCGGACAGGGTTGCAGTATGGCTACACCTTC. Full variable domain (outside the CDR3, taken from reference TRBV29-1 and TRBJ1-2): SAVISQKPSRDICQRGTSLTIQCQVDSQVTMMFWYRQQPGQSLTLIATANQGSEATYESGFVIDKFPISRPNLTFSTLTVSNMSPEDSSIYLCSVPRTGLQYGYTFGSGTRLTVV.

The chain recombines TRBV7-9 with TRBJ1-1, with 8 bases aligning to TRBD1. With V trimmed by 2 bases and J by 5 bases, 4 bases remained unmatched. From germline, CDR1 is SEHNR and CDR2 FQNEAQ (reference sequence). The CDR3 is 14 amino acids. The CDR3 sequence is CASSLQGALTEAFF. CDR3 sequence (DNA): TGTGCCAGCAGCTTACAGGGGGCGCTTACTGAAGCTTTCTTT.

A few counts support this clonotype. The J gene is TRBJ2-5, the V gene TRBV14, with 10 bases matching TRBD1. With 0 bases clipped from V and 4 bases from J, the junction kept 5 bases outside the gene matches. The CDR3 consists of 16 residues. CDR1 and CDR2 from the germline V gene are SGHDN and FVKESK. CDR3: CASSQERQGALETQYF. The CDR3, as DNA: TGTGCCAGCAGCCAAGAAAGACAGGGGGCCCTAGAGACCCAGTACTTC.

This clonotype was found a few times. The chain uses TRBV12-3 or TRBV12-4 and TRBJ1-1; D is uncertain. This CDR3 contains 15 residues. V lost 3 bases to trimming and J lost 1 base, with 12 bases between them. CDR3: CASSFPAGGNTEAFF. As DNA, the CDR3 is TGTGCCAGCAGTTTTCCGGCGGGCGGGAACACTGAAGCTTTCTTT.

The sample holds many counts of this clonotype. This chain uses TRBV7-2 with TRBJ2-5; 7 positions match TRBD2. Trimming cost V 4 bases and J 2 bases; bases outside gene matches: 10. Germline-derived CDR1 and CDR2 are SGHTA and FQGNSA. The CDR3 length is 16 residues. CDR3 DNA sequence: TGTGCCAGCAGCTATCTAGGGCTAGCGGTTCAAGAGACCCAGTACTTC. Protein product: CASSYLGLAVQETQYF.

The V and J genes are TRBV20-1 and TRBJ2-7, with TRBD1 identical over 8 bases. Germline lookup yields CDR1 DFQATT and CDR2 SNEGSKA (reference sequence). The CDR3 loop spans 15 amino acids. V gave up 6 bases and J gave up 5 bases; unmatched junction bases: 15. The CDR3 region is CSAATTGQGADEQYF. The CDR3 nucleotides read TGCAGTGCCGCGACGACAGGGCAGGGGGCCGACGAGCAGTACTTC.

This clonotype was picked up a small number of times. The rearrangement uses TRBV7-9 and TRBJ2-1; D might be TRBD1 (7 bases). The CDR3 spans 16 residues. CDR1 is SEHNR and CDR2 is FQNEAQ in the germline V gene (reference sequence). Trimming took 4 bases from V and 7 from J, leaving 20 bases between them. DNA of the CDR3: TGTGCCAGCAGCTCCCCCCCAGGGGGGCAACGAAATGAGCAGTTCTTC. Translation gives CASSSPPGGQRNEQFF. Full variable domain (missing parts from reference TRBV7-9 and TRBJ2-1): DTGVSQNPRHKITKRGQNVTFRCDPISEHNRLYWYRQTLGQGPEFLTYFQNEAQLEKSRLLSDRFSAERPKGSFSTLEIQRTEQGDSAMYLCASSSPPGGQRNEQFFGPGTRLTVL.

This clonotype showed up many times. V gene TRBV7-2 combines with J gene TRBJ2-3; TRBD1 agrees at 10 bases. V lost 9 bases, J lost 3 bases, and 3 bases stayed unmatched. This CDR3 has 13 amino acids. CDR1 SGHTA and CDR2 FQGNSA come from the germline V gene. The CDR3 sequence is CARGQGPTDTQYF. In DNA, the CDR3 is TGTGCCAGGGGACAGGGGCCGACAGATACGCAGTATTTT.

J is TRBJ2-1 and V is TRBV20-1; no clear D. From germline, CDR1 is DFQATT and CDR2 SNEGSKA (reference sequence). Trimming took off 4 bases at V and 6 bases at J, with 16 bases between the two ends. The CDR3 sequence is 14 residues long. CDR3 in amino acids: CSATNLVSPNEQFF. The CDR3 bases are TGCAGTGCTACCAACCTTGTATCCCCCAATGAGCAGTTCTTC.

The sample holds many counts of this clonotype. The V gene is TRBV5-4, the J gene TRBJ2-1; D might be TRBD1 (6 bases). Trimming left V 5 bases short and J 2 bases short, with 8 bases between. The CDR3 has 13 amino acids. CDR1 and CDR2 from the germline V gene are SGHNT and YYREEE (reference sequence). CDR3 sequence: CASRRDTYNEQFF. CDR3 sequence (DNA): TGTGCCAGCAGGAGGGACACCTACAATGAGCAGTTCTTC.

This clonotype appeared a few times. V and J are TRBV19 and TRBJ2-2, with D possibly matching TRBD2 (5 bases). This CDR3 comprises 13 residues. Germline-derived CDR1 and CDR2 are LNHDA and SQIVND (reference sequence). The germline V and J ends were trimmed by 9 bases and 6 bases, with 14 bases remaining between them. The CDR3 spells CASRIIGAGELFF. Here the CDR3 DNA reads TGTGCCAGCCGGATCATCGGGGCCGGGGAGCTGTTTTTT.

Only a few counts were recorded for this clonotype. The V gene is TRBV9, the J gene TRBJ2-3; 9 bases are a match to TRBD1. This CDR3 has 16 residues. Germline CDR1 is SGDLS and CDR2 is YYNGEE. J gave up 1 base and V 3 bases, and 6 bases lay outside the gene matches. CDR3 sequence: CASSGQGDPRTDTQYF. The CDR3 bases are TGTGCCAGCAGCGGACAGGGGGATCCTCGCACAGATACGCAGTATTTT.

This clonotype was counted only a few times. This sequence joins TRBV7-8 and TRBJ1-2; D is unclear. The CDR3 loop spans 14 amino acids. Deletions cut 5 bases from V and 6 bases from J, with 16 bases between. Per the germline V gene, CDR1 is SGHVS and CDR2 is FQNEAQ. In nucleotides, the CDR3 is TGTGCCAGCAGCCTCACCCGCCGGAGGCATGGCTACACCTTC. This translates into CASSLTRRRHGYTF.

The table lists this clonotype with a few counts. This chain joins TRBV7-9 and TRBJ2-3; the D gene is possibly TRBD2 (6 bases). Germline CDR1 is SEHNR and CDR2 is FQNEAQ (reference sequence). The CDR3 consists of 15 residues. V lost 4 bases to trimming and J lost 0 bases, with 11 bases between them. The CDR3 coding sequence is TGTGCCAGCAGCTGGTCCGGGGGTAGCACAGATACGCAGTATTTT. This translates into CASSWSGGSTDTQYF.